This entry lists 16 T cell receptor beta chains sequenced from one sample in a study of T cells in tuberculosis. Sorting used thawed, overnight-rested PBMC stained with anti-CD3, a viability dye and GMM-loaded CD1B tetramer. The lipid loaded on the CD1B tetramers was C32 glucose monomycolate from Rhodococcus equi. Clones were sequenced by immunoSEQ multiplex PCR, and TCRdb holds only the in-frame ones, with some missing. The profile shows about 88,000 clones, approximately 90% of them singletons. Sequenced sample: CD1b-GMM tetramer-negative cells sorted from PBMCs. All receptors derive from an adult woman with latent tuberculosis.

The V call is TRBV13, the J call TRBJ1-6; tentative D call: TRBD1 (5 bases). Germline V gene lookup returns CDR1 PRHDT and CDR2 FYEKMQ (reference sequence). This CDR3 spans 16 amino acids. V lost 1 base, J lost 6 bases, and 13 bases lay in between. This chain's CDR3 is CASSLERGQPNSPLHF. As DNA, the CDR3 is TGTGCCAGCAGCTTAGAAAGGGGCCAGCCTAATTCACCCCTCCACTTT.

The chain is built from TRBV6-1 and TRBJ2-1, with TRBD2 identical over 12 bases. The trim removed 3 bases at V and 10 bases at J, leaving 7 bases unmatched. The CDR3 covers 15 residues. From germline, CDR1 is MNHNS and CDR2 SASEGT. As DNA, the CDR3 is TGTGCCAGCAGTGAGGTAGGGCTAGCGGGGGGGGAGCAGTTCTTC. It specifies CASSEVGLAGGEQFF.

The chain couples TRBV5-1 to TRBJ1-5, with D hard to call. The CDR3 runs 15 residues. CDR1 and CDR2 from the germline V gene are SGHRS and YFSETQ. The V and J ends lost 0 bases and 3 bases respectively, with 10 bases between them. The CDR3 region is CASSLGTISNQPQHF. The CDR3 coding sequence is TGCGCCAGCAGCTTGGGCACAATCTCCAATCAGCCCCAGCATTTT.

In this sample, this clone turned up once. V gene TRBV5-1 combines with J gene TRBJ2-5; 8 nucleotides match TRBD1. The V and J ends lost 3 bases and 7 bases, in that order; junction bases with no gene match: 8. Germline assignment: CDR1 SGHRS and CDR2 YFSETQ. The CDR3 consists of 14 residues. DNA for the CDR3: TGCGCCAGCAGCTCACGACAGGGGAGTAGGACCCAGTACTTC. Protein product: CASSSRQGSRTQYF.

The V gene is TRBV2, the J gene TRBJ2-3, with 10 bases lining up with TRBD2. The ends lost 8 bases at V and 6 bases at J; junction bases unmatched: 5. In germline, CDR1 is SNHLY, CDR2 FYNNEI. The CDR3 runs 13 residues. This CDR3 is CASPVAGGDTQYF. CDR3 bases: TGTGCCAGCCCGGTAGCGGGGGGTGATACGCAGTATTTT.

The CDR3: CASSLLVSGFSLLNEKLFF. The CDR3, as DNA: TGTGCCAGCAGTTTATTAGTTTCCGGGTTTAGTCTTCTTAATGAAAAACTGTTTTTT. The chain has TRBV27 and TRBJ1-4, with D unclear. This CDR3 has 19 residues. Trimming pared 1 base from V and 4 bases from J, leaving 22 bases between. Germline loops: CDR1 MNHEY, CDR2 SMNVEV (reference sequence).

Here the CDR3 DNA reads TGCGCCAGCAGACCACGGACAGCTGGGGGAGAGACCCAGTACTTC. It is translated as CASRPRTAGGETQYF. The genes are TRBV5-1 and TRBJ2-5, with D maybe TRBD1 (6 bases). CDR3 length: 15 residues. Trimming shortened V by 5 bases and J by 4 bases, and 18 bases separated the two germline ends. Looked up from germline, CDR1 is SGHRS and CDR2 is YFSETQ.

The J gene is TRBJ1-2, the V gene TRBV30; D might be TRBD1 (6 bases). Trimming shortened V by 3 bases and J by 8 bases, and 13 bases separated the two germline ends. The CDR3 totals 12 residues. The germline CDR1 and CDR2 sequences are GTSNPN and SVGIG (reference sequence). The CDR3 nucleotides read TGTGCCTGGAGGGGGGACATCGGGGGCTACACCTTC. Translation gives CAWRGDIGGYTF.

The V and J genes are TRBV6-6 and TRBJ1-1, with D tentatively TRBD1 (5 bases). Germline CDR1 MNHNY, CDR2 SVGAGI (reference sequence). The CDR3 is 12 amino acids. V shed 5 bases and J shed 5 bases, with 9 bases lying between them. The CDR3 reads CASSGGGTEAFF. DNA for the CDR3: TGTGCCAGCAGTGGGGGGGGGACTGAAGCTTTCTTT.

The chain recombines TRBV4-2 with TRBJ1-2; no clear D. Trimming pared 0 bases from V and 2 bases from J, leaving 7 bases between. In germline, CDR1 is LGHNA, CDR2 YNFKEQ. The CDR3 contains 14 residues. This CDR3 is CASSQDNNNYGYTF. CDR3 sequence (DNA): TGTGCCAGCAGCCAAGATAACAACAACTATGGCTACACCTTC.

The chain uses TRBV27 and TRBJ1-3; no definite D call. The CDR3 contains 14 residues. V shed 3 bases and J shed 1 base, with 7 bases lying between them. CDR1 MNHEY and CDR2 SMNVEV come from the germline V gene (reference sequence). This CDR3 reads CASSFTSSGNTIYF. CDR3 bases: TGTGCCAGCAGTTTTACGAGTTCTGGAAACACCATATATTTT.

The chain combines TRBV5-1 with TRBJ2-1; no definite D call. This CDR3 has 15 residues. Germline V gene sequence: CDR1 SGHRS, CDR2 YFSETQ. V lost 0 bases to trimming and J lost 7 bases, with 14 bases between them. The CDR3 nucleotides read TGCGCCAGCAGCTTGGTTTCTAGGTTGAATAATGAGCAGTTCTTC. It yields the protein CASSLVSRLNNEQFF.

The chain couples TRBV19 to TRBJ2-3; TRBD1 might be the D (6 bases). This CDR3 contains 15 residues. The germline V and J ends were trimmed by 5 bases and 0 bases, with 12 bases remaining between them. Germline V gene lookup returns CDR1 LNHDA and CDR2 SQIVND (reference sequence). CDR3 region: CASSRTGQSTDTQYF. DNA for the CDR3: TGTGCCAGTAGTCGTACAGGGCAAAGCACAGATACGCAGTATTTT.

The CDR3 is CASSAFPGDQQPQHF. The CDR3 DNA is TGTGCCAGCAGCGCCTTCCCCGGGGATCAACAGCCCCAGCATTTT. The gene calls are TRBV25-1 and TRBJ1-5; D unclear. V was pared by 6 bases and J by 7 bases, with 19 bases between. CDR3 length equals 15 residues. Germline CDR1 is MGHDK and CDR2 is SYGVNS.

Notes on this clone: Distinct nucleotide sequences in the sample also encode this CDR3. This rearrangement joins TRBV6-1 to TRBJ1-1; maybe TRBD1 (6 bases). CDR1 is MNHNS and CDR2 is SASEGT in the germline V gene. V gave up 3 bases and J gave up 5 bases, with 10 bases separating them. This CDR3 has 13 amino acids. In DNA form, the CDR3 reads TGTGCCAGCAGTGAGGGAGGGGGTACTGAAGCTTTCTTT. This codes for CASSEGGGTEAFF.

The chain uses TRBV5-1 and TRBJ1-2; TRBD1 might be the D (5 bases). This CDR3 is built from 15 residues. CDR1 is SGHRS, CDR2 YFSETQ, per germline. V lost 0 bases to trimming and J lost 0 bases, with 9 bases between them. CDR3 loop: CASSLETAANYGYTF. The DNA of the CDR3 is TGCGCCAGCAGCTTGGAGACAGCCGCTAACTATGGCTACACCTTC.